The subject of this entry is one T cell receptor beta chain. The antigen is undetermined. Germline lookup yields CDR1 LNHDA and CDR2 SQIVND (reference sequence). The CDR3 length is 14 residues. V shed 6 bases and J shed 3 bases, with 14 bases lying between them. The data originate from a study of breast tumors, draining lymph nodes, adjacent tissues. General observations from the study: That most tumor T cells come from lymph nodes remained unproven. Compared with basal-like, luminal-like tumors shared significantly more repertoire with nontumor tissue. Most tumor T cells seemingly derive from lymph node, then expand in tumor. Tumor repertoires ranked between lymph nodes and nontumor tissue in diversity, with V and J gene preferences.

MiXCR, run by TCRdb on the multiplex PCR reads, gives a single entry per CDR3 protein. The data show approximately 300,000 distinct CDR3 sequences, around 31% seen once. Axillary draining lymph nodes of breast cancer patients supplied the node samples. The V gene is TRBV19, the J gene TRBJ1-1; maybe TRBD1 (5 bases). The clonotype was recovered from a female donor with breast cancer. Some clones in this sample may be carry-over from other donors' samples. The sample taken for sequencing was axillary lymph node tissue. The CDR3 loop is CASRLPGGDTEAFF. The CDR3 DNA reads TGTGCCAGTAGGTTGCCCGGGGGGGACACTGAAGCTTTCTTT.